A single sample is the source of the 5 T cell receptor beta chains below, sequenced in a study of PD-L1 blockade in urothelial cancer. Time point here: peripheral blood 6 weeks after treatment start. Assay: immunoSEQ multiplex PCR; the TCRdb copy retains only in-frame clones and omits some. The sample has 100,000 to 150,000 clones; roughly 86% are singletons. The input for sequencing was PBMCs, taken around atezolizumab (anti-PD-L1) treatment. The receptors stem from a man in his fifties with urothelial cancer.

CDR3 region: CSVEGTSGRSDEQFF. CDR3 sequence (DNA): TGCAGCGTTGAAGGGACTAGCGGGAGATCAGATGAGCAGTTCTTC. The rearrangement links TRBV29-1 to TRBJ2-1; 13 bases match TRBD2. The CDR3 is made up of 15 amino acids. V was pared by 1 base and J by 8 bases, with 5 bases of the junction left unmatched. Germline CDR1 SQVTM, CDR2 ANQGSEA.

V is TRBV10-3 and J is TRBJ1-4; D ambiguous. The CDR3 runs 17 residues. Germline values: CDR1 ENHRY, CDR2 SYGVKD. V was pared by 3 bases and J by 0 bases, with 14 bases between. CDR3 sequence: CAISDMVTHSTNEKLFF. In DNA form, the CDR3 reads TGTGCCATCAGTGATATGGTGACACACTCAACTAATGAAAAACTGTTTTTT.

This clone occurred once. The genes are TRBV9 and TRBJ1-3; D gene uncertain. V was cut by 0 bases and J by 0 bases, with 4 bases left in between. The CDR3 runs to 14 residues. The V gene's germline CDR1 is SGDLS and CDR2 YYNGEE. CDR3 nucleotide sequence: TGTGCCAGCAGCGTAGCGTCCTCTGGAAACACCATATATTTT. Translated, it gives CASSVASSGNTIYF.

The V and J genes are TRBV30 and TRBJ2-7; 9 nucleotides line up with TRBD1. Germline CDR1 is GTSNPN and CDR2 is SVGIG (reference sequence). Germline trimming cut 0 bases from V and 6 bases from J; bases unmatched to any gene: 6. The CDR3 is made up of 14 amino acids. The DNA of the CDR3 is TGTGCCTGGAGTGTTGGGACAGGGTTTTTCGAGCAGTACTTC. Its translation is CAWSVGTGFFEQYF.

The chain has TRBV2 and TRBJ2-7; 9 positions match TRBD1. After removal of 4 bases from V and 3 bases from J, the junction contained 7 bases not matched to a gene. Germline assignment: CDR1 SNHLY and CDR2 FYNNEI. There are 15 residues in the CDR3. As DNA, the CDR3 is TGTGCCAGCAGTGGCCGGGACAGGGCCGACTACGAGCAGTACTTC. Encoded protein: CASSGRDRADYEQYF.